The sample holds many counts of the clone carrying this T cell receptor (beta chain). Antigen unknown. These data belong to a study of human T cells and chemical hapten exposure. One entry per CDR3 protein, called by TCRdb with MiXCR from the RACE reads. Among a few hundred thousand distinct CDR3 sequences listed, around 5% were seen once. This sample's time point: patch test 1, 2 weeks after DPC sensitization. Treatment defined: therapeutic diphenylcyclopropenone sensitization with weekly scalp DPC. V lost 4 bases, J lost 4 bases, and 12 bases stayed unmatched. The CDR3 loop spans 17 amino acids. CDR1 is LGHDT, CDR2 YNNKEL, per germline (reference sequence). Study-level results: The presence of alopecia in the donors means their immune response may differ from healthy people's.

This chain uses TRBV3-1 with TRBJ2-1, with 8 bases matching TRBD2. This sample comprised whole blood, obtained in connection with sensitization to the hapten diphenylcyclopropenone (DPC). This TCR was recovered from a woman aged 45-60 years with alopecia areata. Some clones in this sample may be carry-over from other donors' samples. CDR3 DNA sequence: TGTGCCAGCAGCCTTACGGGAGGGACTAGGGAGTACAATGAGCAGTTCTTC. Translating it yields CASSLTGGTREYNEQFF.